The clone carrying this T cell receptor beta chain appeared a few times. Its antigen remains unidentified. Preparation of the TCRbeta library used unique molecular identifiers. MiXCR was run by TCRdb on the PCR reads, yielding one entry per CDR3 protein. The table shows around 490,000 distinct CDR3 sequences, with about an eighth occurring only once. This sample stems from a study of T-cell reconstitution after alpha-beta-depleted transplantation in children. Findings of the study overall: From surviving recipient T cells and thymic progenitors came the high day-60 TCRbeta diversity observed in some patients. Two months or so post-transplant, alpha-beta T cells reportedly derived from several hundred expanded graft clones. Hyperexpanded clones declined; after one year, newly produced T cells mostly supplied diversity.

Trimming removed 2 bases at V and 6 bases at J, with 17 bases between. The CDR3 has 15 amino acids. Germline values: CDR1 SGHRS, CDR2 YFSETQ. V and J are TRBV5-1 and TRBJ1-2, with D uncertain. This TCR derives from a female patient between 2 and 15 years old who had a stem cell transplant for aplastic anemia, so the T cells may come from the graft donor. This sample comprised PBMCs, mostly from graft donor cells, obtained 180 days after TCRalphabeta/CD19-depleted stem cell transplant. The CDR3 sequence is CASSFRETSFHGYTF. The CDR3 nucleotides are TGCGCCAGCAGCTTTAGAGAGACATCGTTCCATGGCTACACCTTC.